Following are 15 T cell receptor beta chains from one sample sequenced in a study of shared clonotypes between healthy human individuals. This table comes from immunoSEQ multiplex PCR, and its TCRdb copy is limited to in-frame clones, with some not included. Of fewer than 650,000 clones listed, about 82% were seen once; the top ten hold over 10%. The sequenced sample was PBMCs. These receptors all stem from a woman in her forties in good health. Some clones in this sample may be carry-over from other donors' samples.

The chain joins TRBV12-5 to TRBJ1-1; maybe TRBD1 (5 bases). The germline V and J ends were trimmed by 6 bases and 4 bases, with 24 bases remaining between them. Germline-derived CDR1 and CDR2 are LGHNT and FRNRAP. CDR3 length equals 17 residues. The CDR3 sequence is CASGPALQGGGGTEAFF. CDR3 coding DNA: TGTGCTAGTGGACCGGCTCTCCAGGGCGGCGGGGGCACTGAAGCTTTCTTT.

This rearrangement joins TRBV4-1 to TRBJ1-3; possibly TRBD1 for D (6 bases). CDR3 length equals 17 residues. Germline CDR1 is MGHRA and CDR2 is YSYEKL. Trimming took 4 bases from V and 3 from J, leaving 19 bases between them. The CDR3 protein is CASSRGGWGPGGNTIYF. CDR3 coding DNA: TGCGCCAGCAGCCGCGGAGGATGGGGGCCCGGTGGAAACACCATATATTTT.

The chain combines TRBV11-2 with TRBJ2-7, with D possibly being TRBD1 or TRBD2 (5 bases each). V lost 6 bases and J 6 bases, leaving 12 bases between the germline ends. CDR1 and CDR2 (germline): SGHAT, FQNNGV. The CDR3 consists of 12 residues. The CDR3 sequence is CASRDRGPEQYF. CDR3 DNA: TGTGCCAGCAGAGACCGGGGCCCCGAGCAGTACTTC.

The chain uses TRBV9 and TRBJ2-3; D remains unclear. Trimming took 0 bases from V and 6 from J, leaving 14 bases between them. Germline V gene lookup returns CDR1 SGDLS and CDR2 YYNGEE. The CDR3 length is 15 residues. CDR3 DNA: TGTGCCAGCAGCGTAGGGGCCAGAGAGGTGGATACGCAGTATTTT. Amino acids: CASSVGAREVDTQYF.

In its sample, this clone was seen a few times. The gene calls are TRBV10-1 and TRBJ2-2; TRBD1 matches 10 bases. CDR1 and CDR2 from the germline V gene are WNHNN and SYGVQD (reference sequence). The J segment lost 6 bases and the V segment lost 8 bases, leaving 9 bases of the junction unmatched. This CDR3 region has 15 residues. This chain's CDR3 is CASARDRGVPGELFF. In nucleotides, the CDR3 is TGCGCCAGCGCCCGGGACAGGGGTGTGCCCGGGGAGCTGTTTTTT.

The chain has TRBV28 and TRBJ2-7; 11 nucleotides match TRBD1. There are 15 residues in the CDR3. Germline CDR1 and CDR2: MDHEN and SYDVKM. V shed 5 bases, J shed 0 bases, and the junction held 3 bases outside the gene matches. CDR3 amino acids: CASSRDRGDSYEQYF. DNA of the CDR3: TGTGCCAGCAGTCGGGACAGGGGGGACTCCTACGAGCAGTACTTC. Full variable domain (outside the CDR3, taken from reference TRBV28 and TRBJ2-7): DVKVTQSSRYLVKRTGEKVFLECVQDMDHENMFWYRQDPGLGLRLIYFSYDVKMKEKGDIPEGYSVSREKKERFSLILESASTNQTSMYLCASSRDRGDSYEQYFGPGTRLTVT.

The CDR3 sequence is CASSSDRYSYNEQFF. The CDR3 bases are TGTGCCAGCTCTTCAGACAGATACTCCTACAATGAGCAGTTCTTC. V is TRBV18 and J is TRBJ2-1; weak D call: TRBD1 (5 bases). The CDR3 length is 15 residues. Germline V gene data show CDR1 as KGHSH and CDR2 as LQKENI. Trimming took off 6 bases at V and 0 bases at J, with 12 bases between the two ends.

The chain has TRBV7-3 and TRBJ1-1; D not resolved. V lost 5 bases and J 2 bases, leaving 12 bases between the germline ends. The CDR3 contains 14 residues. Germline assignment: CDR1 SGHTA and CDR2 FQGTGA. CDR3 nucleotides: TGTGCCAGCAGCCCCCGGTCGGATAACACTGAAGCTTTCTTT. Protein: CASSPRSDNTEAFF.

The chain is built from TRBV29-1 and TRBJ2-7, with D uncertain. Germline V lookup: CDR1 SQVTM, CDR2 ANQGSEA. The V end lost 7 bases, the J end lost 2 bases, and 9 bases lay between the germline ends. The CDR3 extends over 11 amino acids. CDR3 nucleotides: TGCAGCGCCCGTACCACCTACGAGCAGTACTTC. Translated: CSARTTYEQYF.

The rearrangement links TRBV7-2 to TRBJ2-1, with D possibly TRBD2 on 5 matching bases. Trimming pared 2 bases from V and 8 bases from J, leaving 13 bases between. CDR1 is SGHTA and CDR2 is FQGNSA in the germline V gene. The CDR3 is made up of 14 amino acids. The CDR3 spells CASSLRRGTYEQFF. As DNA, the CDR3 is TGTGCCAGCAGCTTACGCCGGGGTACCTATGAGCAGTTCTTC.

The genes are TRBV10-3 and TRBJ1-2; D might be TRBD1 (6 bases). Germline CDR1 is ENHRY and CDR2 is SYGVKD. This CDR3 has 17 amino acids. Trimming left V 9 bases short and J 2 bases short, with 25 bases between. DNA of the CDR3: TGTGCCATTCAACAAGGTGGACTTCAGGGGATGAACTATGGCTACACCTTC. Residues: CAIQQGGLQGMNYGYTF.

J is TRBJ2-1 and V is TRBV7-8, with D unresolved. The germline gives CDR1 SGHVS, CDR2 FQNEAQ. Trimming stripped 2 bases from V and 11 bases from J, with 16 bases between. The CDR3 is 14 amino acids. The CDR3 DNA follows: TGTGCCAGCAGCTTATGGGTTCTCAAGGGCCAGCAGTTCTTC. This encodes CASSLWVLKGQQFF.

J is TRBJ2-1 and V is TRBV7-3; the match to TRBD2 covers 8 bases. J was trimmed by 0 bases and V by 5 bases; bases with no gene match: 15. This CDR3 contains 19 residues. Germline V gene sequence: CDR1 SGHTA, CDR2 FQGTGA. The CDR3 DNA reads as TGTGCCAGCAGCCAAGGACTAGCAGGCGTGACTAGCTCCTACAATGAGCAGTTCTTC. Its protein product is CASSQGLAGVTSSYNEQFF.

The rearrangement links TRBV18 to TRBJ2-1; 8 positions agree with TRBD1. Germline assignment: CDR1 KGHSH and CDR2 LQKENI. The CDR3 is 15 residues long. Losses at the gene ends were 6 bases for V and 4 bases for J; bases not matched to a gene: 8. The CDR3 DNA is TGTGCCAGCTCGCAGGACAGGGCCGGGTACAATGAGCAGTTCTTC. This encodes CASSQDRAGYNEQFF. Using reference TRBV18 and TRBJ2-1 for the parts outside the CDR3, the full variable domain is NAGVMQNPRHLVRRRGQEARLRCSPMKGHSHVYWYRQLPEEGLKFMVYLQKENIIDESGMPKERFSAEFPKEGPSILRIQQVVRGDSAAYFCASSQDRAGYNEQFFGPGTRLTVL.

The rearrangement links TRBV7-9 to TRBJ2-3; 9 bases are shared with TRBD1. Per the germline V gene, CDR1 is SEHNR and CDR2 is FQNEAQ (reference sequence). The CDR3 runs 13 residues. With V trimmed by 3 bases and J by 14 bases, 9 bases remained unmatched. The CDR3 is CASSLGDRATTYF. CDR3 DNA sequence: TGTGCCAGCAGCTTGGGGGACAGGGCAACCACGTATTTT.